The next 16 T cell receptor beta chains were all read from a single sample in a study of T cell changes during pregnancy in multiple sclerosis. Some clones are missing from TCRdb's copy, which holds only in-frame ones; the method was immunoSEQ multiplex PCR. This sample has over 90,000 clones, with 92% found just once. The sample here was peripheral blood, taken after pregnancy. All receptors derive from a female donor with multiple sclerosis, enrolled in a pregnancy study.

The chain links TRBV10-3 to TRBJ1-3; no firm D call. The CDR3 has 15 amino acids. With 6 bases removed from V and 3 bases from J, the gap between germline ends came to 15 bases. CDR1 ENHRY and CDR2 SYGVKD come from the germline V gene. The CDR3 loop reads CAIRIGERSGNTIYF. The CDR3 DNA reads as TGTGCCATCAGAATTGGGGAGAGAAGTGGAAACACCATATATTTT.

The chain couples TRBV5-1 to TRBJ2-5, with D perhaps matching TRBD2 (6 bases). The better agreement between TRBJ2-7 and the DNA end casts doubt on the J call. From germline, CDR1 is SGHRS and CDR2 YFSETQ. This CDR3 region has 16 residues. CDR3 in amino acids: CASGAGLRTPFYEQYF. Here the CDR3 DNA reads TGCGCCAGCGGCGCGGGGCTTAGAACCCCATTCTACGAGCAGTACTTC.

The rearrangement uses TRBV7-3 and TRBJ2-2; D possibly corresponds to TRBD2 (7 bases). The CDR3 consists of 15 residues. V lost 5 bases and J 6 bases, leaving 16 bases between the germline ends. Germline V gene lookup returns CDR1 SGHTA and CDR2 FQGTGA. The CDR3 DNA is TGTGCCAGCAGCCCGAGGGGGGGCCCCGCCGGGGAGCTGTTTTTT. Its translation: CASSPRGGPAGELFF. The full variable domain, in which reference TRBV7-3 and TRBJ2-2 provide the parts outside the CDR3, is GAGVSQTPSNKVTEKGKYVELRCDPISGHTALYWYRQSLGQGPEFLIYFQGTGAADDSGLPNDRFFAVRPEGSVSTLKIQRTERGDSAVYLCASSPRGGPAGELFFGEGSRLTVL.

The chain couples TRBV6-5 to TRBJ2-6, with TRBD1 identical over 7 bases. Germline CDR1 MNHEY, CDR2 SVGAGI. V lost 4 bases and J lost 4; bases outside the gene matches: 7. The CDR3 extends over 16 amino acids. The CDR3, as DNA: TGTGCCAGCAGTTGGTCCCAGGGGGTAGGGGCCAACGTCCTGACTTTC. This translates into CASSWSQGVGANVLTF.

The count of this clone is one. The DNA of the CDR3 is TGTGCCAGCAGCGCTCCGGGACAGGGAACAGATACGCAGTATTTT. Amino acid sequence: CASSAPGQGTDTQYF. This chain connects TRBV7-2 to TRBJ2-3; 9 bases are shared with TRBD1. J gave up 3 bases and V 5 bases, and 6 bases lay outside the gene matches. This CDR3 comprises 15 residues. The germline V gene has CDR1 SGHTA and CDR2 FQGNSA.

The chain has TRBV27 and TRBJ2-7; tentative D call: TRBD2 (5 bases). CDR1 and CDR2 (germline): MNHEY, SMNVEV (reference sequence). The CDR3 runs 14 residues. V lost 2 bases and J lost 2, with 10 bases in between. The CDR3 nucleotides read TGTGCCAGCAGTTTAGGACTGCCCCCCTACGAGCAGTACTTC. Translated, it gives CASSLGLPPYEQYF.

The chain carries TRBV2 and TRBJ1-6; the match to TRBD1 covers 7 bases. There are 14 residues in the CDR3. The V gene's germline CDR1 is SNHLY and CDR2 FYNNEI. The J segment lost 10 bases and the V segment lost 7 bases, leaving 10 bases of the junction unmatched. CDR3 region: CASIPQGGDSPLHF. CDR3 coding DNA: TGTGCCAGCATTCCTCAGGGGGGAGACTCACCCCTCCACTTT.

V and J are TRBV2 and TRBJ2-5; D unresolved. CDR3 length: 11 residues. Trimming took 8 bases from V and 1 from J, leaving 5 bases between them. CDR1 and CDR2 (germline): SNHLY, FYNNEI. CDR3 loop: CASGSQETQYF. DNA for the CDR3: TGTGCCAGCGGCTCCCAAGAGACCCAGTACTTC.

The chain carries TRBV11-2 and TRBJ1-4; 7 nucleotides match TRBD1. Germline CDR1 is SGHAT and CDR2 is FQNNGV. The V segment lost 3 bases and the J segment 4 bases; nucleotides outside the gene matches: 2. There are 14 residues in the CDR3. The DNA of the CDR3 is TGTGCCAGCAGCTTCGACAGGGTTAATGAAAAACTGTTTTTT. This sequence encodes CASSFDRVNEKLFF.

The sample holds a few counts of this clone. The chain employs TRBV19 and TRBJ1-1, with unresolved D. The ends were cut back, 7 bases at V and 4 bases at J, with 16 bases in the middle. Germline CDR1 reads LNHDA; CDR2 reads SQIVND (reference sequence). This CDR3 has 14 residues. The CDR3 DNA is TGTGCCAGTACCCCTAACCACTTTGGCACTGAAGCTTTCTTT. Translation: CASTPNHFGTEAFF.

The V gene is TRBV5-1, the J gene TRBJ2-1; D perhaps matches TRBD2 (5 bases). CDR3 length: 15 amino acids. V was clipped by 1 base and J by 2 bases, with 10 bases between them. The germline CDR1 and CDR2 sequences are SGHRS and YFSETQ. The CDR3 region has the DNA TGCGCCAGCAGCTTGACTCGAGGGCCCTACAATGAGCAGTTCTTC. This encodes CASSLTRGPYNEQFF.

Only one count was recorded for this clone. This rearrangement joins TRBV11-2 to TRBJ2-7; D is ambiguous. The germline V gene encodes CDR1 SGHAT and CDR2 FQNNGV. The CDR3 contains 14 residues. The V and J ends lost 1 base and 5 bases respectively, with 12 bases between them. The CDR3 region is CASSLGYNVNEQYF. DNA for the CDR3: TGTGCCAGCAGCTTAGGGTACAACGTGAACGAGCAGTACTTC.

The chain recombines TRBV28 with TRBJ1-2; TRBD1 agrees at 8 bases. V trimming: 6 bases; J trimming: 6 bases; junction bases outside the gene matches: 12. This CDR3 has 15 amino acids. Germline V gene lookup returns CDR1 MDHEN and CDR2 SYDVKM. The DNA of the CDR3 is TGTGCCAGCAGGCCACAGGGGGTGAAGGGTAATGGCTACACCTTC. Encoded protein: CASRPQGVKGNGYTF.

This chain connects TRBV4-1 to TRBJ2-1; D is possibly TRBD2 (5 bases). The CDR3 consists of 12 residues. The germline CDR1 and CDR2 sequences are MGHRA and YSYEKL. Trimming left V 7 bases short and J 5 bases short, with 9 bases between. The CDR3 spells CASTDGNNEQFF. The CDR3 DNA sequence: TGCGCCAGCACGGACGGGAACAATGAGCAGTTCTTC.

This rearrangement joins TRBV7-2 to TRBJ1-6; 7 positions agree with TRBD1. CDR1 and CDR2 from the germline V gene are SGHTA and FQGNSA. The trim removed 5 bases at V and 7 bases at J, leaving 5 bases unmatched. This CDR3 has 14 amino acids. In nucleotides, the CDR3 is TGTGCCAGCAGCGTCCGGGACAGAAATTCACCCCTCCACTTT. It translates to CASSVRDRNSPLHF.

V is TRBV28 and J is TRBJ2-7, with D perhaps TRBD1 (5 bases). Germline V gene sequence: CDR1 MDHEN, CDR2 SYDVKM. The CDR3 is 15 amino acids. Between the trimmed V and J ends, which lost 4 bases and 2 bases, there was a span of 15 bases. This CDR3 reads CASSSPRRGTYEQYF. CDR3 nucleotide sequence: TGTGCCAGCAGTTCCCCCCGAAGGGGAACCTACGAGCAGTACTTC.